This T cell receptor (beta chain) is drawn from a study of blood T cell repertoires in COVID-19. At the level of the study: COVID-19 samples, acute and convalescent, were from the United States, Italy and Spain. T cells, B-cell-depleted T cells, or PBMCs supplied cDNA or gDNA.

Original handling: The assay estimated nucleated cells by amplifying reference gene primers. Repertoires were generated with immunoSEQ multiplex PCR, while TCRdb's copy carries only in-frame clones and drops some. V and J calls and clone size are as listed in that table; D and trimming were resolved from the DNA. The data contain around 65,000 clones, approximately 78% of them seen just once; the ten biggest clones take up more than 15%. Trimming took 6 bases from V and 4 from J; bases not matched to a gene: 11. Germline-derived CDR1 and CDR2 are MNHNY and SVGAGI (reference sequence). The CDR3 runs to 16 residues. This clone was counted a few times.

The chain combines TRBV6-6 with TRBJ2-5, with 10 bases aligning to TRBD2. The material sequenced was peripheral blood. This clonotype was sampled from a man at least 80 years old with acute or convalescent COVID-19. The CDR3 protein is CASSESSGGTGETQYF. Written as DNA, the CDR3 is TGTGCCAGCAGCGAGTCTAGCGGGGGAACCGGAGAGACCCAGTACTTC.